This T cell receptor (beta chain) was recovered during a study of blood T cell repertoires in COVID-19. Study information: Whether acute or convalescent, the COVID-19 samples came from the United States, Italy and Spain. Nucleic acid was either cDNA or gDNA, and it came from T cells, B-cell-depleted T cells, or PBMCs.

Original analysis: From reference gene primer amplification, estimates of nucleated cell counts were derived. Generated by immunoSEQ multiplex PCR, the TCRdb table keeps only in-frame clones and is missing some. The V and J calls and clone size were taken over from that table, and D and trimming were inferred from the DNA. The table lists about 98,000 clones, 87% of them singletons, with approximately 2% in the top ten. V lost 6 bases to trimming and J lost 4 bases, with 12 bases between them. CDR1 and CDR2 (germline): MNHEY, SVGAGI. CDR3 length: 13 amino acids. The specimen was peripheral blood. The origin of this receptor is a man between 45 and 60 years old with active COVID-19. V usage is TRBV6-5 and J usage is TRBJ1-1; D call uncertain. DNA for the CDR3: TGTGCCAGCAGCGGGTGGGTGGGCACTGAAGCTTTCTTT. Protein: CASSGWVGTEAFF.